The 30 T cell receptor beta chains given below trace back to one sample, sequenced in a study of T cells after yellow fever vaccination. TCRdb passed the 5' RACE reads through MiXCR, listing each CDR3 protein once. In the table there are around 310,000 distinct CDR3 sequences, 8% to 10% of which are singletons. The sequencing here drew on PBMCs, taken on the day of the first yellow fever vaccination. The source of these receptors is a young man who received the YFV17D yellow fever vaccine.

This clonotype turned up a few times. The chain couples TRBV20-1 to TRBJ2-1; 13 nucleotides line up with TRBD2. V lost 1 base and J lost 2; bases outside the gene matches: 2. The germline gives CDR1 DFQATT, CDR2 SNEGSKA (reference sequence). CDR3 size: 16 residues. The chain's CDR3 is CSARVTSGGAYNEQFF. The CDR3 DNA sequence: TGCAGTGCTAGAGTCACTAGCGGGGGGGCCTACAATGAGCAGTTCTTC.

The DNA of the CDR3 is TGCGCCAGCAGCCAAGATCAAAGGAGAGCTTTGTATGAGCAGTTCTTC. Amino acid sequence: CASSQDQRRALYEQFF. This rearrangement joins TRBV4-3 to TRBJ2-1; no definite D call. V was cut by 0 bases and J by 8 bases, with 17 bases left in between. Germline CDR1 is LGHNA and CDR2 is YSLEER. The CDR3 extends over 16 amino acids.

This clonotype was observed a few times. This sequence joins TRBV25-1 and TRBJ1-2; D is undetermined. CDR1 MGHDK and CDR2 SYGVNS come from the germline V gene. Between the trimmed V and J ends, which lost 2 bases and 1 base, there was a span of 8 bases. The CDR3 extends over 14 amino acids. The CDR3 nucleotides read TGTGCCAGCAGTGAACACGGGATTAACTATGGCTACACCTTC. It encodes CASSEHGINYGYTF.

This clonotype has more than one count but fewer than ten. This chain links TRBV9 with TRBJ1-3; no definite D call. From germline, CDR1 is SGDLS and CDR2 YYNGEE. CDR3 length equals 14 residues. Trimming stripped 0 bases from V and 4 bases from J, with 8 bases between. CDR3 sequence (DNA): TGTGCCAGCAGCGTAGTTGGGTACGGAAACACCATATATTTT. This codes for CASSVVGYGNTIYF.

This clonotype has a handful of counts. The chain uses TRBV29-1 and TRBJ2-5; unclear D gene. CDR1 SQVTM and CDR2 ANQGSEA come from the germline V gene. Trimming removed 0 bases from V and 4 bases from J, with 15 bases in between. The CDR3 loop spans 15 amino acids. The CDR3 DNA follows: TGCAGCGTTGAAGATCGGGCAGCCGAAGGAGAGACCCAGTACTTC. Its protein is CSVEDRAAEGETQYF.

This clonotype was recorded many times. This chain links TRBV25-1 with TRBJ1-5; D gene ambiguous. In germline, CDR1 is MGHDK, CDR2 SYGVNS. The CDR3 consists of 12 residues. The V and J ends lost 2 bases and 3 bases respectively, with 2 bases between them. The CDR3 nucleotides read TGTGCCAGCAGTGAAGCCAATCAGCCCCAGCATTTT. It translates to CASSEANQPQHF.

The chain couples TRBV4-1 to TRBJ2-5; D possibly corresponds to TRBD2 (5 bases). V shed 1 base and J shed 3 bases, with 12 bases lying between them. The CDR3 is 15 amino acids. The germline gives CDR1 MGHRA, CDR2 YSYEKL. The CDR3 nucleotides read TGCGCCAGCAGCCAAGTTACTAGTAGAGAAGAGACCCAGTACTTC. Residues: CASSQVTSREETQYF.

This clonotype was detected ten times or more. The chain uses TRBV12-3 or TRBV12-4 and TRBJ2-4; D possibly matches TRBD1 or TRBD2 (5 bases each). Trimming stripped 5 bases from V and 4 bases from J, with 18 bases between. The CDR3 totals 16 residues. The CDR3 coding sequence is TGTGCCAGCAGTCTTGGATTCGGGACCGAGAAAAACATTCAGTACTTC. Translated: CASSLGFGTEKNIQYF.

The rearrangement joins TRBV6-1 to TRBJ1-2, with D possibly being TRBD1 (5 bases). This CDR3 is built from 13 residues. The ends were cut back, 1 base at V and 4 bases at J, with 7 bases in the middle. Germline V lookup: CDR1 MNHNS, CDR2 SASEGT. Here the CDR3 reads CASSEGGTYGYTF. In nucleotides, the CDR3 is TGTGCCAGCAGTGAAGGCGGGACCTATGGCTACACCTTC.

This clonotype was seen many times. The chain uses TRBV5-1 and TRBJ2-7; D might be TRBD1 (6 bases). The germline gives CDR1 SGHRS, CDR2 YFSETQ. CDR3 size: 15 residues. The V and J ends lost 0 bases and 5 bases respectively, with 15 bases between them. CDR3 DNA sequence: TGCGCCAGCAGCTTGGTAGGGACACCGGAGAACGAGCAGTACTTC. Translation gives CASSLVGTPENEQYF.

The genes are TRBV4-3 and TRBJ2-1; weak D call: TRBD1 (5 bases). Looked up from germline, CDR1 is LGHNA and CDR2 is YSLEER. V was shortened by 1 base and J by 12 bases, with 16 bases between the two germline ends. There are 14 residues in the CDR3. The CDR3 here is CASSQGVLSQGQFF. The CDR3 DNA follows: TGCGCCAGCAGCCAAGGGGTGCTTAGCCAGGGGCAGTTCTTC.

This clonotype was counted at least ten times. The chain uses TRBV7-9 and TRBJ1-4; D gene unclear. Germline CDR1 is SEHNR and CDR2 is FQNEAQ (reference sequence). The CDR3 has 14 amino acids. Trimming left V 2 bases short and J 8 bases short, with 12 bases between. DNA for the CDR3: TGTGCCAGCAGCTTACCGGGGTTGGGGGAAAAACTGTTTTTT. It is translated as CASSLPGLGEKLFF.

The V gene is TRBV11-3, the J gene TRBJ2-5; 7 nucleotides match TRBD1. The CDR3 runs to 13 residues. V was clipped by 8 bases and J by 5 bases; unmatched bases: 8. Per germline, CDR1 SGHNT and CDR2 YENEEA. CDR3 in DNA: TGTGCCAGCTCCCGCGACAGGGCGGAGACCCAGTACTTC. Its protein product is CASSRDRAETQYF. The variable domain in full, completed from reference TRBV11-3 and TRBJ2-5, reads EAGVVQSPRYKIIEKKQPVAFWCNPISGHNTLYWYLQNLGQGPELLIRYENEEAVDDSQLPKDRFSAERLKGVDSTLKIQPAELGDSAVYLCASSRDRAETQYFGPGTRLLVL.

The J gene is TRBJ2-3, the V gene TRBV4-1, with a possible D match to TRBD1 (6 bases). The CDR3 consists of 16 residues. Germline V gives CDR1 MGHRA, CDR2 YSYEKL. Trimming took 1 base from V and 2 from J, leaving 13 bases between them. CDR3 in DNA: TGCGCCAGCAGCCAAGGATCCTACAGGGCCACAGATACGCAGTATTTT. As protein: CASSQGSYRATDTQYF.

This clonotype was observed a handful of times. V usage is TRBV15 and J usage is TRBJ1-3, with D possibly matching TRBD1 (5 bases). The CDR3 has 14 amino acids. With 8 bases removed from V and 0 bases from J, the gap between germline ends came to 11 bases. Germline loops: CDR1 LNHNV, CDR2 YYDKDF (reference sequence). The CDR3 region has the DNA TGTGCCACCGGGACGCCTAGCTCTGGAAACACCATATATTTT. Amino acids: CATGTPSSGNTIYF. Variable domain in full (rest from reference TRBV15 and TRBJ1-3): DAMVIQNPRYQVTQFGKPVTLSCSQTLNHNVMYWYQQKSSQAPKLLFHYYDKDFNNEADTPDNFQSRRPNTSFCFLDIRSPGLGDTAMYLCATGTPSSGNTIYFGEGSWLTVV.

This clonotype came up a few times. This chain joins TRBV4-1 and TRBJ2-4, with D maybe TRBD1 (5 bases). V lost 0 bases and J 0 bases, leaving 12 bases between the germline ends. Germline lookup yields CDR1 MGHRA and CDR2 YSYEKL. CDR3 length: 17 residues. This chain's CDR3 is CASSQDVYRLAKNIQYF. CDR3 in DNA: TGCGCCAGCAGCCAAGATGTATACAGGCTAGCCAAAAACATTCAGTACTTC.

This clonotype was seen a few times. The chain carries TRBV18 and TRBJ2-1; maybe TRBD1 (7 bases). Germline V CDR1 and CDR2: KGHSH, LQKENI. CDR3 length: 14 amino acids. V was pared by 4 bases and J by 4 bases, with 11 bases between. CDR3 in amino acids: CASSLSGGYNEQFF. In DNA, the CDR3 is TGTGCCAGCTCACTCTCAGGGGGGTACAATGAGCAGTTCTTC. Supplemented by reference TRBV18 and TRBJ2-1, the full variable domain reads NAGVMQNPRHLVRRRGQEARLRCSPMKGHSHVYWYRQLPEEGLKFMVYLQKENIIDESGMPKERFSAEFPKEGPSILRIQQVVRGDSAAYFCASSLSGGYNEQFFGPGTRLTVL.

The rearrangement links TRBV9 to TRBJ1-3, with D maybe TRBD1 (6 bases). V lost 4 bases to trimming and J lost 2 bases, with 13 bases between them. The CDR3 loop spans 15 amino acids. Germline lookup yields CDR1 SGDLS and CDR2 YYNGEE. The CDR3 DNA sequence: TGTGCCAGCAGCCCACCCGGGGGCACTGGAAACACCATATATTTT. As protein: CASSPPGGTGNTIYF. The entire variable domain, with the rest obtained from reference TRBV9 and TRBJ1-3, is as follows: DSGVTQTPKHLITATGQRVTLRCSPRSGDLSVYWYQQSLDQGLQFLIQYYNGEERAKGNILERFSAQQFPDLHSELNLSSLELGDSALYFCASSPPGGTGNTIYFGEGSWLTVV.

This clonotype was seen a few times. The chain is built from TRBV5-6 and TRBJ2-5; 7 nucleotides align to TRBD2. Germline V gene sequence: CDR1 SGHDT, CDR2 YYEEEE. Losses at the gene ends were 1 base for V and 4 bases for J; bases not matched to a gene: 13. The CDR3 is made up of 17 amino acids. CDR3 sequence: CASSLWMDAGEGETQYF. In DNA, the CDR3 is TGTGCCAGCAGCTTGTGGATGGACGCCGGGGAGGGAGAGACCCAGTACTTC.

The chain couples TRBV11-1 to TRBJ2-2, with 16 nucleotides matching TRBD2. Germline CDR1 SGHAT, CDR2 FQDESV (reference sequence). The CDR3 covers 20 residues. V lost 5 bases to trimming and J lost 5 bases; unmatched junction nucleotides: 14. The CDR3 loop reads CASSSDPGLAGGPGTGELFF. The CDR3 coding sequence is TGTGCCAGCAGCAGCGATCCGGGACTAGCGGGGGGGCCAGGGACCGGGGAGCTGTTTTTT.

This rearrangement joins TRBV5-1 to TRBJ2-7, with D unresolved. Trimming pared 0 bases from V and 4 bases from J, leaving 11 bases between. Germline CDR1 is SGHRS and CDR2 is YFSETQ. This CDR3 comprises 14 residues. For the CDR3, the DNA is TGCGCCAGCAGCTTGGAGTTTTGGGGATACGAGCAGTACGTC. Translated: CASSLEFWGYEQYV.

This clonotype was counted only a few times. This chain links TRBV27 with TRBJ1-5; D not resolved. Germline CDR1 and CDR2: MNHEY and SMNVEV (reference sequence). CDR3 length equals 14 residues. V was clipped by 6 bases and J by 2 bases, with 11 bases between them. For the CDR3, the DNA is TGTGCCAGCAGCCCCCGCGATTGCAATCAGCCCCAGCATTTT. The encoded protein is CASSPRDCNQPQHF.

This clonotype showed up just a few times. The chain couples TRBV9 to TRBJ1-5, with D maybe TRBD1 (5 bases). In germline, CDR1 is SGDLS, CDR2 YYNGEE. V shed 2 bases and J shed 3 bases, with 12 bases lying between them. This CDR3 has 15 amino acids. The CDR3 DNA reads as TGTGCCAGCAGCGTTCAGGGTACTTACAATCAGCCCCAGCATTTT. Translation gives CASSVQGTYNQPQHF.

This rearrangement joins TRBV4-2 to TRBJ2-6; D call uncertain. This CDR3 contains 16 residues. The germline V gene encodes CDR1 LGHNA and CDR2 YNFKEQ. V gave up 0 bases and J gave up 5 bases, with 11 bases separating them. The CDR3 coding sequence is TGTGCCAGCAGCCAAGATCAGCAGTCTAGGGCCAACGTCCTGACTTTC. It is translated as CASSQDQQSRANVLTF.

This clonotype came up many times. This chain uses TRBV20-1 with TRBJ2-5; D is unclear. CDR1 is DFQATT, CDR2 SNEGSKA, per germline (reference sequence). Trimming took 6 bases from V and 2 from J, leaving 13 bases between them. The CDR3 sequence is 13 residues long. CDR3 bases: TGCAGTGCGGGCCTGGTCAGACAAGAGACCCAGTACTTC. This translates into CSAGLVRQETQYF.

The V and J genes are TRBV7-3 and TRBJ2-1; 12 nucleotides line up with TRBD2. The CDR3 runs 15 residues. In germline, CDR1 is SGHTA, CDR2 FQGTGA. The V and J ends lost 3 bases and 5 bases, in that order; junction bases with no gene match: 2. The CDR3 DNA is TGTGCCAGCAGCTTTGGACTAGCGGGACACAATGAGCAGTTCTTC. It translates to CASSFGLAGHNEQFF. The full variable domain, completed using reference TRBV7-3 and TRBJ2-1, is GAGVSQTPSNKVTEKGKYVELRCDPISGHTALYWYRQSLGQGPEFLIYFQGTGAADDSGLPNDRFFAVRPEGSVSTLKIQRTERGDSAVYLCASSFGLAGHNEQFFGPGTRLTVL.

This clonotype was seen many times. The genes are TRBV10-3 and TRBJ2-2; D uncertain. In germline, CDR1 is ENHRY, CDR2 SYGVKD. The CDR3 is 16 residues long. V was trimmed by 2 bases and J by 0 bases, leaving 10 bases between them. The CDR3 region has the DNA TGTGCCATCAGTGAGGTCTCAGCCGCGAACACCGGGGAGCTGTTTTTT. Translation gives CAISEVSAANTGELFF.

This clonotype was picked up a small number of times. The V gene is TRBV27, the J gene TRBJ2-1; unclear D gene. This CDR3 is built from 10 residues. Germline loops: CDR1 MNHEY, CDR2 SMNVEV (reference sequence). V lost 10 bases to trimming and J lost 10 bases, with 11 bases between them. The CDR3 nucleotides read TGTGCCACCCTGTCGCGGGAGCAGTTCTTC. This codes for CATLSREQFF.

As DNA, the CDR3 is TGTGCCAGCAGCTTAGGCGTCGTCGGCACAGATACGCAGTATTTT. It codes for CASSLGVVGTDTQYF. The chain carries TRBV7-9 and TRBJ2-3, with D uncertain. Germline V gene lookup returns CDR1 SEHNR and CDR2 FQNEAQ (reference sequence). Trimming took 1 base from V and 1 from J, leaving 9 bases between them. CDR3 length: 15 amino acids.

This clonotype came up a few times. A junction end diverges from the germline sequence, so it may reflect a read error. The V call is TRBV5-1, the J call TRBJ2-6; D perhaps matches TRBD1 (7 bases). Germline V gene data show CDR1 as SGHRS and CDR2 as YFSETQ. The CDR3 is 17 residues long. DNA for the CDR3: TGCGCCAGCAGCTCCCTTCAGGGGGGATCTGTGGCCAACGTCCTGACTTTC. Translation gives CASSSLQGGSVANVLTF. Complete variable domain (other parts from reference TRBV5-1 and TRBJ2-6): KAGVTQTPRYLIKTRGQQVTLSCSPISGHRSVSWYQQTPGQGLQFLFEYFSETQRNKGNFPGRFSGRQFSNSRSEMNVSTLELGDSALYLCASSSLQGGSVANVLTFGAGSRLTVL.